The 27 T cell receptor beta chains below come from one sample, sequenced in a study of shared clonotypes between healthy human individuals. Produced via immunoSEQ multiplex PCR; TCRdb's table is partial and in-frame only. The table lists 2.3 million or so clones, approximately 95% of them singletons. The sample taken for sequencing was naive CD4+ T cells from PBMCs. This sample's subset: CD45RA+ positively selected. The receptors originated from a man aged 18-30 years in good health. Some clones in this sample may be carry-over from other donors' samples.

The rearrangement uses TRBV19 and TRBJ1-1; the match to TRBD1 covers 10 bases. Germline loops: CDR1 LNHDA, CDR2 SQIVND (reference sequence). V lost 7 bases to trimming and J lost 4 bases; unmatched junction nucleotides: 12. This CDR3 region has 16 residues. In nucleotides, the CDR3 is TGTGCCAGTACCCTCCTACCGGGACAGGGGTCCACTGAAGCTTTCTTT. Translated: CASTLLPGQGSTEAFF.

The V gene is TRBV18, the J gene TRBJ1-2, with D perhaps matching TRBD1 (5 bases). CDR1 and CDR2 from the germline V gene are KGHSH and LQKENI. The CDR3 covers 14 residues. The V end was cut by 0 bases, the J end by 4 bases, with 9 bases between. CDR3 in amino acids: CASSPPGTSYGYTF. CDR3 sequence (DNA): TGTGCCAGCTCACCACCCGGGACTAGCTATGGCTACACCTTC.

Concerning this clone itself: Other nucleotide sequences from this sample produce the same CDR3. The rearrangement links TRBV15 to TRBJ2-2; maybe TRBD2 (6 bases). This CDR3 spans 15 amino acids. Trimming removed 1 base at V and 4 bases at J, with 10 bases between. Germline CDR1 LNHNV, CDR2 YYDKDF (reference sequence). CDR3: CATSRAGAGTGELFF. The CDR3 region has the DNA TGTGCCACCAGCAGAGCGGGAGCGGGCACCGGGGAGCTGTTTTTT.

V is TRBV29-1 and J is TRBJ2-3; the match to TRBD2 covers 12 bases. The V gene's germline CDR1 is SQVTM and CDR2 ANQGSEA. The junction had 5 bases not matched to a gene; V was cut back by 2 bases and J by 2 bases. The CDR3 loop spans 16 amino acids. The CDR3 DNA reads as TGCAGCGTTGAACCTCGGACTAGCGGGAACACAGATACGCAGTATTTT. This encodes CSVEPRTSGNTDTQYF.

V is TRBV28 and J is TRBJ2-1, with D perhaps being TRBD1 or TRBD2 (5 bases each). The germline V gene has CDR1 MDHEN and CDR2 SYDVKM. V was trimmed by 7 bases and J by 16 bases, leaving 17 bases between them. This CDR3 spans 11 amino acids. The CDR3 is CASTRGALTFF. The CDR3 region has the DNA TGTGCCAGCACTAGAGGGGCCTTAACTTTCTTC. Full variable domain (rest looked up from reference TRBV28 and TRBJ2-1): DVKVTQSSRYLVKRTGEKVFLECVQDMDHENMFWYRQDPGLGLRLIYFSYDVKMKEKGDIPEGYSVSREKKERFSLILESASTNQTSMYLCASTRGALTFFGPGTRLTVL.

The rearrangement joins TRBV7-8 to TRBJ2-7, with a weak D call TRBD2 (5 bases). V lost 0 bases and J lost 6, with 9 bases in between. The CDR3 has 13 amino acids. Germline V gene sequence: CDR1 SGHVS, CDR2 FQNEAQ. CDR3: CASSLAKRVEQYF. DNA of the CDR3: TGTGCCAGCAGCTTAGCGAAGAGGGTCGAGCAGTACTTC.

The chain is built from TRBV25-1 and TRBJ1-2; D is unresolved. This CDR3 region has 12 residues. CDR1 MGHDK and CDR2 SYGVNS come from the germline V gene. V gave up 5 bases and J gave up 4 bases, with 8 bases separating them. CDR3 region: CASSSNLYGYTF. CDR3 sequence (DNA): TGTGCCAGCAGTTCAAACCTCTATGGCTACACCTTC.

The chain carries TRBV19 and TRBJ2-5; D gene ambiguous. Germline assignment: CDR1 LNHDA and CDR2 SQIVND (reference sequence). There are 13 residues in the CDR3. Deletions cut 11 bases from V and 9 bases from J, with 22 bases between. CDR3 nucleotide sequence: TGTGCCTGTGCACAGCTAATTAATTCGGCCCAGTACTTC. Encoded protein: CACAQLINSAQYF.

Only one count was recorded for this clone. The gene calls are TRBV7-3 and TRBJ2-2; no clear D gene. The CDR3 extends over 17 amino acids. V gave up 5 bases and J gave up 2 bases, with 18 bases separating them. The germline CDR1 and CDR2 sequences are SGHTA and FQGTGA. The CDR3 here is CASSPIGPTINTGELFF. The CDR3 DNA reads TGTGCCAGCAGCCCAATAGGACCCACAATAAACACCGGGGAGCTGTTTTTT. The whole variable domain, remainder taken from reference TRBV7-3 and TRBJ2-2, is GAGVSQTPSNKVTEKGKYVELRCDPISGHTALYWYRQSLGQGPEFLIYFQGTGAADDSGLPNDRFFAVRPEGSVSTLKIQRTERGDSAVYLCASSPIGPTINTGELFFGEGSRLTVL.

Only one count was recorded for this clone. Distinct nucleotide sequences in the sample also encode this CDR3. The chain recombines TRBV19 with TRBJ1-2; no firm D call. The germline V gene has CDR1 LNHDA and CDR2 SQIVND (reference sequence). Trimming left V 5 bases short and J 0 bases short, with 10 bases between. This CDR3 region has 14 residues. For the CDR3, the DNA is TGTGCCAGTAGTCGAGAGGGAGCTAACTATGGCTACACCTTC. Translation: CASSREGANYGYTF. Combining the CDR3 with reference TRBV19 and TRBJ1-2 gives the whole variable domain DGGITQSPKYLFRKEGQNVTLSCEQNLNHDAMYWYRQDPGQGLRLIYYSQIVNDFQKGDIAEGYSVSREKKESFPLTVTSAQKNPTAFYLCASSREGANYGYTFGSGTRLTVV.

The CDR3 loop reads CASSSRGSSYNEQFF. The CDR3 bases are TGTGCCAGCAGCTCCCGGGGTAGCTCCTACAATGAGCAGTTCTTC. J is TRBJ2-1 and V is TRBV5-6; TRBD2 is a possible D gene (5 bases). The ends were cut back, 3 bases at V and 0 bases at J, with 10 bases in the middle. Germline V CDR1 and CDR2: SGHDT, YYEEEE. The CDR3 is 15 residues long. Supplemented by reference TRBV5-6 and TRBJ2-1, the full variable domain reads DAGVTQSPTHLIKTRGQQVTLRCSPKSGHDTVSWYQQALGQGPQFIFQYYEEEERQRGNFPDRFSGHQFPNYSSELNVNALLLGDSALYLCASSSRGSSYNEQFFGPGTRLTVL.

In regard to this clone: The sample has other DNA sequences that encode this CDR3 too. The CDR3 region has the DNA TGTGCCAGCAGCTTATCGCGGGCAACAGATACGCAGTATTTT. This sequence encodes CASSLSRATDTQYF. V and J are TRBV7-2 and TRBJ2-3; TRBD2 might be the D (5 bases). The CDR3 is 14 amino acids. CDR1 SGHTA and CDR2 FQGNSA come from the germline V gene. V lost 2 bases, J lost 3 bases, and 9 bases lay in between.

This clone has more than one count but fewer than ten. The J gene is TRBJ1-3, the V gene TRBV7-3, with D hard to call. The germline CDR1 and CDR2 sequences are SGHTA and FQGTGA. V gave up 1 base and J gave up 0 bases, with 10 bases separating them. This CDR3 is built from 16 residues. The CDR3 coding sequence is TGTGCCAGCAGCTTAAGCAGGCCCGACTCTGGAAACACCATATATTTT. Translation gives CASSLSRPDSGNTIYF.

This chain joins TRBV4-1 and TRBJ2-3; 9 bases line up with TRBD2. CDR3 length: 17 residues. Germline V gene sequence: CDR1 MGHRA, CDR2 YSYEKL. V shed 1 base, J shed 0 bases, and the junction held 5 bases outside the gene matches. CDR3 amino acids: CASSQARLADSTDTQYF. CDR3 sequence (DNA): TGCGCCAGCAGCCAAGCTCGACTAGCGGATAGCACAGATACGCAGTATTTT.

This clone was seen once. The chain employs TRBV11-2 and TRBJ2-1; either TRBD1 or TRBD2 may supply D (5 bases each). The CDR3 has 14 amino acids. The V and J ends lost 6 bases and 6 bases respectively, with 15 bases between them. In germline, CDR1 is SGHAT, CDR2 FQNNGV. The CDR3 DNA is TGTGCCAGCAGGGGGGTCACGCCGGGCAATGAGCAGTTCTTC. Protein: CASRGVTPGNEQFF.

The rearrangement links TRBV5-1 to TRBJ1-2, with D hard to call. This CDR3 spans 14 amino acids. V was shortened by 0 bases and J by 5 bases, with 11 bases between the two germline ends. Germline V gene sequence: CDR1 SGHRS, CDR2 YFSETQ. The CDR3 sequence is CASSLVGLDYGYTF. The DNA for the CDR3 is TGCGCCAGCAGCTTGGTGGGTCTGGATTATGGCTACACCTTC.

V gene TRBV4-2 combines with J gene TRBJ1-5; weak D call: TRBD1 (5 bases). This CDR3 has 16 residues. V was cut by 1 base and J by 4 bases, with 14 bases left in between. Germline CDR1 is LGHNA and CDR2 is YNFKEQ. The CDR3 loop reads CASSQGQGSGNQPQHF. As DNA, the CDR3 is TGTGCCAGCAGCCAAGGGCAGGGTTCGGGGAATCAGCCCCAGCATTTT.

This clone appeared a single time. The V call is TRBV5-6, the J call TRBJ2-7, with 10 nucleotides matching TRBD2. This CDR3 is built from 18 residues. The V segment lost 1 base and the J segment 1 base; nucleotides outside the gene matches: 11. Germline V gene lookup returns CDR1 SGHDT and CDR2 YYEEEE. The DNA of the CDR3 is TGTGCCAGCAGCTTGACACACCGACTAGCGGGTGTATCCTACGAGCAGTACTTC. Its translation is CASSLTHRLAGVSYEQYF.

Written as DNA, the CDR3 is TGCGCCAGCAGTACCCCTAGCGGGAGGGAGGCAGATACGCAGTATTTT. Translation: CASSTPSGREADTQYF. The chain has TRBV10-2 and TRBJ2-3; TRBD2 matches at 12 bases. CDR3 size: 16 residues. V was clipped by 5 bases and J by 4 bases; unmatched bases: 7. Looked up from germline, CDR1 is WSHSY and CDR2 is SAAADI.

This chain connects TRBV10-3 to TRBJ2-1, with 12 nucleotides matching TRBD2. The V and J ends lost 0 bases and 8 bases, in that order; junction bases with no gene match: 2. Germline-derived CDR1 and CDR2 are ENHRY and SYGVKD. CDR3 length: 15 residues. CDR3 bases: TGTGCCATCAGTGAGTCGACTAGCGGGAGCTATGAGCAGTTCTTC. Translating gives CAISESTSGSYEQFF.

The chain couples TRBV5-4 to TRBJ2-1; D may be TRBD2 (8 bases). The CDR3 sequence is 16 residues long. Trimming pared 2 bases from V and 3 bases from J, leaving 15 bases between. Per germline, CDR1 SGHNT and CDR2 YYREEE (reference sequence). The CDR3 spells CASSFPGGGGYNEQFF. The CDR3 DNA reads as TGTGCCAGCAGCTTCCCGGGAGGGGGCGGCTACAATGAGCAGTTCTTC.

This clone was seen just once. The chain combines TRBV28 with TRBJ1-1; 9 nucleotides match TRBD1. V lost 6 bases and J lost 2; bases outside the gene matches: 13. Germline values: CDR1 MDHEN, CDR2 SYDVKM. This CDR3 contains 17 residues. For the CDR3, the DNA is TGTGCCAGCAGCTTAGGTCCCGGGACAGGGACAAACACTGAAGCTTTCTTT. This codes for CASSLGPGTGTNTEAFF.

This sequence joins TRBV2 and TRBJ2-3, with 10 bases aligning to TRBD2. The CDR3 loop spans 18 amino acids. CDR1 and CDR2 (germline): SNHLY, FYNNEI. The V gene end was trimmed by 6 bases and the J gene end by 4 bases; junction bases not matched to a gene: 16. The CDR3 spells CASRVPGLAFPSADTQYF. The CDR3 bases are TGTGCCAGCAGAGTCCCGGGACTAGCGTTCCCCAGCGCAGATACGCAGTATTTT.

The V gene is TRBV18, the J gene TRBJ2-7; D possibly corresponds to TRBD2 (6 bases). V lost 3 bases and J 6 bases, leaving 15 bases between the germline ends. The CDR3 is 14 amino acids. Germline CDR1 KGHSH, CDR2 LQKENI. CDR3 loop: CASSPGEEAREQYF. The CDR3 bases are TGTGCCAGCTCACCGGGGGAGGAGGCACGCGAGCAGTACTTC.

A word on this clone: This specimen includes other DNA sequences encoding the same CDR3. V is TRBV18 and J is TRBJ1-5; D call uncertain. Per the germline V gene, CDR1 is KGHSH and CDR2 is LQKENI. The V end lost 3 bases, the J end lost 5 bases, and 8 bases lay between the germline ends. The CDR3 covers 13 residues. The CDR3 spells CASSPDRHQPQHF. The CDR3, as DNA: TGTGCCAGCTCACCCGACCGACATCAGCCCCAGCATTTT.

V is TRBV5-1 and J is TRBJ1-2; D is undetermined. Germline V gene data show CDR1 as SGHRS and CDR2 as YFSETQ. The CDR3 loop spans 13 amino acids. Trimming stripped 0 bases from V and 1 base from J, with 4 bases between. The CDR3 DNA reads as TGCGCCAGCAGCTTGGGTATTAACTATGGCTACACCTTC. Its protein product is CASSLGINYGYTF.

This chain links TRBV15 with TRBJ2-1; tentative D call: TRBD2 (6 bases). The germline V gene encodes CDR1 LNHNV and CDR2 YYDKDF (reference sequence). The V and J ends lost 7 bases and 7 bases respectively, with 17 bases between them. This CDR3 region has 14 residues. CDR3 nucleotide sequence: TGTGCCACCAAACTAGGGGCGGGATTGAATGAGCAGTTCTTC. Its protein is CATKLGAGLNEQFF.